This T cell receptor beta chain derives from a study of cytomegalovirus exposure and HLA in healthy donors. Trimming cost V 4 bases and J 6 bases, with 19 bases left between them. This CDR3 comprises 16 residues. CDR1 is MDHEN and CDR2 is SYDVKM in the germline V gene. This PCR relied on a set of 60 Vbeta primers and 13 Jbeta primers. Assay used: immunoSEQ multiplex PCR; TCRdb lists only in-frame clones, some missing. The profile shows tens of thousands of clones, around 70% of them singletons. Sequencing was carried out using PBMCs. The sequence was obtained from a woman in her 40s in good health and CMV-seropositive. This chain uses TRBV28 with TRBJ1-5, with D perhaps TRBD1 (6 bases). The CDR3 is CASSSKTGFGLQPQHF. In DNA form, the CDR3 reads TGTGCCAGCAGTTCGAAAACAGGGTTCGGGCTTCAGCCCCAGCATTTT.